The T cell receptor (beta chain) under discussion was sequenced for a study of T-cell memory formation after mild COVID-19. Study summary: The study found TCR clusters largely donor specific.

Study-wide findings and caveats: Contracting CD4+ clones lay largely in CM and EM, with CD8+ ones residing in EMRA. Clones that contracted from day 15 to 85 had balanced CD4/CD8; later expanders were CD4+ biased. Specificity for SARS-CoV-2 was not confirmed among the second-wave clones peaking on day 37.

Using its own MiXCR run on the 5' RACE reads, TCRdb lists one record per CDR3 protein. This sample has 360,000 or so distinct CDR3 sequences; approximately 29% occur once, and the top ten carry approximately 15%. The sample holds a few counts of this clonotype. Antigen: not known. CDR1 and CDR2 (germline): SGHRS, YFSETQ. This CDR3 is built from 12 residues. Between the trimmed V and J ends, which lost 3 bases and 1 base, there was a span of 4 bases. The chain carries TRBV5-1 and TRBJ2-5; D remains ambiguous. Sequences were obtained from PBMCs or a T cell subset sorted from them (not recorded which). The clonotype was recovered from an adult woman who had mild COVID-19 (a few samples of this study predate the infection). Cell type and time point are not known. The CDR3 DNA reads TGCGCCAGCAGCTCTACCCAAGAGACCCAGTACTTC. Protein product: CASSSTQETQYF.